This T cell receptor beta chain was sequenced for a study of blood T cell repertoires in COVID-19. Study summary: Some COVID-19 samples were acute and others convalescent; all came from the United States, Italy and Spain.

Source study methods: By means of reference gene primer amplification, nucleated cell counts were estimated. Sequencing was performed with immunoSEQ multiplex PCR; in TCRdb, only in-frame clones are kept and a portion is missing. V and J calls and clone size are those listed in that table; D and trimming were worked out from the DNA. Here the sample spans roughly 68,000 clones, roughly 89% being singletons. Trimming cost V 4 bases and J 8 bases, with 16 bases left between them. CDR1 is SGHRS and CDR2 is YFSETQ in the germline V gene. The CDR3 has 14 residues. Sequences were obtained from peripheral blood. The rearrangement uses TRBV5-1 and TRBJ2-1; D is perhaps TRBD1 (5 bases). This TCR was recovered from a woman aged 45-59 years with active COVID-19. This CDR3 reads CASSTGWGADEQFF. The CDR3, as DNA: TGCGCCAGCAGCACCGGCTGGGGCGCGGATGAGCAGTTCTTC.